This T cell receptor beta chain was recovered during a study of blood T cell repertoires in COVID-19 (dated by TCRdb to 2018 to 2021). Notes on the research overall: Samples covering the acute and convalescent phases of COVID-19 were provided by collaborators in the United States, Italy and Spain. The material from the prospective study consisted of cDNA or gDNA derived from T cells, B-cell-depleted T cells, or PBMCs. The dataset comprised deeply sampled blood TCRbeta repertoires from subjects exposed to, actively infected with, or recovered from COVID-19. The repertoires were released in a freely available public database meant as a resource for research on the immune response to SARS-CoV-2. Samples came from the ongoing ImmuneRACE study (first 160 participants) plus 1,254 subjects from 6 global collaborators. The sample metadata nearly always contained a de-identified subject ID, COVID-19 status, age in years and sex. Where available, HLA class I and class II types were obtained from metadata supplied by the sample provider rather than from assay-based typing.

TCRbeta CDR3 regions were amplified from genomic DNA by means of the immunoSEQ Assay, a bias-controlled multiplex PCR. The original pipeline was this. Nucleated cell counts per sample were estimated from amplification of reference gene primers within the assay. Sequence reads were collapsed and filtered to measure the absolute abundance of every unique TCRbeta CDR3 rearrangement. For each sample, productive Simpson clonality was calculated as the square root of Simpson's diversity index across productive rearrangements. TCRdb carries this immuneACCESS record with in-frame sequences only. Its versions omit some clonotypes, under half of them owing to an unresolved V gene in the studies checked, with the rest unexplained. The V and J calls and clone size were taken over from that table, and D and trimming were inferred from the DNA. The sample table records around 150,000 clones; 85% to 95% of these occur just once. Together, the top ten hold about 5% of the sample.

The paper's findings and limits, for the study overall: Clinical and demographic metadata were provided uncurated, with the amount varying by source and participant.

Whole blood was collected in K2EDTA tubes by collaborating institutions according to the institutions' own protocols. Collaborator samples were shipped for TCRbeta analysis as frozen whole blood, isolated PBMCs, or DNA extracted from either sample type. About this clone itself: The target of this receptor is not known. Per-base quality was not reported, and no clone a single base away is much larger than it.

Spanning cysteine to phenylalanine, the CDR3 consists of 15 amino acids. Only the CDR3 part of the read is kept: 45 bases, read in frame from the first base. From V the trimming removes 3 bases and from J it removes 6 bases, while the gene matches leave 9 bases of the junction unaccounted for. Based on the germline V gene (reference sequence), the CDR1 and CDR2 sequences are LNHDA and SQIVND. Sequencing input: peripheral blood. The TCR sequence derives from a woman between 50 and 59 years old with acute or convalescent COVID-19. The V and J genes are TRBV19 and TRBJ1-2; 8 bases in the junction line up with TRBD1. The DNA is TGTGCCAGTAGTATGGGATCCGGGACAGGTGATGGCTACACCTTC. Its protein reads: CASSMGSGTGDGYTF.